What follows is one T cell receptor (beta chain) and its context. Germline V gene lookup returns CDR1 SGHTA and CDR2 FQGNSA. The CDR3 loop spans 14 amino acids. The ends were cut back, 2 bases at V and 7 bases at J, with 14 bases in the middle. This entry belongs to a study of cytomegalovirus exposure and HLA in healthy donors. The protocol was immunoSEQ multiplex PCR, while the TCRdb copy is restricted to in-frame clones and leaves out a portion. This table holds approximately 130,000 clones, 80% to 90% found once. This clonotype was sampled from a woman between 18 and 30 years old in good health and CMV-seronegative. This chain links TRBV7-2 with TRBJ2-5; D gene unclear. Input material: PBMCs. The CDR3, as DNA: TGTGCCAGCAGCTTACCTCCCAACTTCGGGACCCAGTACTTC. Translation gives CASSLPPNFGTQYF.